This T cell receptor (beta chain) was documented in a study of somatic mutations in cytotoxic T cells in rheumatoid arthritis. Points on this clone: The antigen is undetermined.

Notes on the study in general: There was no significant difference in CD8+ T-cell clonality between rheumatoid arthritis patients and age-matched healthy controls. Among patients with rheumatoid arthritis, but not healthy controls, CD8+ clonality increased with age.

Assay: immunoSEQ multiplex PCR; the TCRdb copy retains only in-frame clones and omits some. The profile covers tens of thousands of clones, with 86% appearing a single time and about 19% taken by the ten largest. Trimming took off 1 base at V and 5 bases at J, with 5 bases between the two ends. CDR3 length equals 13 residues. Germline V CDR1 and CDR2: MNHNS, SASEGT. The sequence was obtained from a woman between 45 and 60 years old in good health. This chain links TRBV6-1 with TRBJ2-2; D might be TRBD2 (5 bases). Sequences were obtained from CD8+ T cells sorted from blood. In DNA, the CDR3 is TGTGCCAGCAGTGAAGGGGAGACCGGGGAGCTGTTTTTT. This gives the protein CASSEGETGELFF.